This T cell receptor beta chain emerged from a study of regulatory T cells in long-lasting Graves disease. Findings and limits, study-wide: Tissue studied was limited to peripheral blood, excluding thyroid tissue.

To make TCR beta libraries, researchers used iRepertoire HTBI primers and Arm-PCR of CDR3 regions. TCRdb recomputed calls from the multiplex PCR reads with MiXCR, one row per CDR3 protein. The sample holds about 460,000 distinct CDR3 sequences, around 15% seen once. Germline CDR1 reads SEHNR; CDR2 reads FQNEAQ (reference sequence). Unmatched junction bases numbered 17, after V lost 1 base and J lost 5 bases. This CDR3 is 19 amino acids long. Time point: newly diagnosed GD, antithyroid drugs for less than 3 months. Preparation of the TCR library used RNA extracted from PBMCs. This clonotype was counted ten times or more. Its antigen remains unknown. This same sample was also taken into another study, of T cells in Graves' hyperthyroidism and ophthalmopathy. From that report: The HTBI primer set served for first-round RT-PCR of the TCR CDR3.

The starting material was peripheral blood mononuclear cells (PBMCs), obtained at new diagnosis, from a patient treated with antithyroid drugs. The origin of this receptor is a woman aged 50 to 60 with Graves disease. The chain links TRBV7-9 to TRBJ2-5; 9 bases are a match to TRBD2. CDR3 DNA: TGTGCCAGCAGCTTAGTACCATTTAGCGGGAGTTTGGTGACGGAGACCCAGTACTTC. Protein product: CASSLVPFSGSLVTETQYF.